This entry features one T cell receptor (beta chain) sequence. Its antigen is not known. Ahead of sequencing, the ViraFEST assay grew antigen-specific CD4+ T cells using viral peptide pools. At the end of about ten days of culture, CD4+ T cells were isolated. Of the BNT162b2 and mRNA-1273 vaccines, participants received two doses of one or the other. Testing of the vaccine recipients showed negative nucleocapsid antibodies and no prior SARS-CoV-2 infection. Fresh IL-2-containing medium replaced half the medium on days 3 and 7. Germline values: CDR1 MNHEY, CDR2 SMNVEV (reference sequence). Trimming shortened V by 3 bases and J by 1 base, and 6 bases separated the two germline ends. The CDR3 totals 13 residues. Profiling relied on immunoSEQ multiplex PCR, and the TCRdb table lists in-frame clones only, not all of them. The sample has about 24,000 clones, roughly 80% seen once. The entry originates in a study of vaccination effects on CD4 cells after COVID-19. Overall study findings and caveats: Only 1 of 255 vaccine-induced clones from healthy vaccinees cross-reacted with common cold coronaviruses.

The receptor was derived from a human donor who received a COVID-19 vaccine. V usage is TRBV27 and J usage is TRBJ1-2; the D gene is possibly TRBD1 (5 bases). The starting material was CD4+ T cells from PBMCs cultured with HCoV-NL63 spike peptides, obtained after COVID-19 vaccination. The CDR3: CASSLRGNYGYTF. CDR3 DNA sequence: TGTGCCAGCAGTTTGAGGGGTAACTATGGCTACACCTTC.